This T cell receptor (beta chain) was identified during a study of T and B cells in COVID-19 patients. Overall study: Median age was 34 years in the recovered cohort and about 73 years in the active-infection cohort. Findings and caveats of the study: CD4+, regulatory T cell, CD8+ and sorted SARS-CoV-2-responsive or tetramer+ T cells were not yet sequenced.

This clonotype was picked up a small number of times. The antigen is unknown. Multiplex PCR with BIOMED2 TRB-A/B primer pools amplified TRB rearrangements. TCRdb redid the calling of the multiplex PCR reads with MiXCR, one entry per CDR3 protein. The profile shows approximately 5,100 distinct CDR3 sequences, roughly 27% of them singletons. Germline CDR1 reads KGHDR; CDR2 reads SFDVKD. Trimming at V came to 5 bases and at J to 7 bases, leaving 3 bases not matched to a gene. The CDR3 loop spans 12 amino acids. TRB was amplified from around 250-460 ng of blood genomic DNA. V gene TRBV24-1 combines with J gene TRBJ2-7; 8 nucleotides align to TRBD1. The receptor was derived from a human donor with active COVID-19. The source material was blood. The CDR3 loop is CATSGGTGEQYF. The CDR3 nucleotides read TGTGCCACCAGTGGCGGGACAGGTGAGCAGTACTTC.